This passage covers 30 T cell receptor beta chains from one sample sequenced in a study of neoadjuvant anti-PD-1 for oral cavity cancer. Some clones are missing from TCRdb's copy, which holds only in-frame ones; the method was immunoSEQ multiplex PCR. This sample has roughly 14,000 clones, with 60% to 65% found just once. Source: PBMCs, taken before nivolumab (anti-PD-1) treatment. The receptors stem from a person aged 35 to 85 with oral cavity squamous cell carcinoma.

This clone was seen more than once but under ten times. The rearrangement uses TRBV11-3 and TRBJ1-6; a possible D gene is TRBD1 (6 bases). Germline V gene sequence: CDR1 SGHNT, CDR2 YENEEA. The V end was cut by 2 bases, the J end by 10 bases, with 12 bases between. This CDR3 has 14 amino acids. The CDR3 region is CASSLPGEGSPLHF. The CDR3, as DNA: TGTGCCAGCAGCTTACCAGGGGAAGGGTCACCCCTCCACTTT.

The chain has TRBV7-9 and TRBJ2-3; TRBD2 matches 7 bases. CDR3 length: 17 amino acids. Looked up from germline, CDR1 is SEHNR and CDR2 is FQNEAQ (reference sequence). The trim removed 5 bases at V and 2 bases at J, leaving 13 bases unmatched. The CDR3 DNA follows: TGTGCCAGCAGCGCCGGCCTTACGGGGGGACCCACAGATACGCAGTATTTT. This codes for CASSAGLTGGPTDTQYF.

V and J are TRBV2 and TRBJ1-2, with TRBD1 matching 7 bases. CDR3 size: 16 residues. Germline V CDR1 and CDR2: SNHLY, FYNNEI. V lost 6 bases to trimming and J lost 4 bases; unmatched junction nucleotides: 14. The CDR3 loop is CASRNERQGLSYGYTF. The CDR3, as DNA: TGTGCCAGCAGAAACGAAAGACAGGGATTGAGCTATGGCTACACCTTC.

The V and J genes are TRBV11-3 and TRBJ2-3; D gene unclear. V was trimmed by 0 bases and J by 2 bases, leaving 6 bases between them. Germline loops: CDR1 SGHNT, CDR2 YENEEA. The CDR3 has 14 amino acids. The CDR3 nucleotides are TGTGCCAGCAGCTTAGAGTCCCTCACAGATACGCAGTATTTT. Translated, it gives CASSLESLTDTQYF.

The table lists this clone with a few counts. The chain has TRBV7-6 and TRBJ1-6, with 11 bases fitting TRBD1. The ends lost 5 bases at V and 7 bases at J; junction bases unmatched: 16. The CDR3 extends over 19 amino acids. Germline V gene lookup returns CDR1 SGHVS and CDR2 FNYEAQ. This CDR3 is CASSLTGTGGTLRNSPLHF. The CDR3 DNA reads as TGTGCCAGCAGCCTCACCGGGACAGGGGGAACTTTGAGGAATTCACCCCTCCACTTT. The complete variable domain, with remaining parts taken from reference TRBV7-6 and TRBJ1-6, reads GAGVSQSPRYKVTKRGQDVALRCDPISGHVSLYWYRQALGQGPEFLTYFNYEAQQDKSGLPNDRFSAERPEGSISTLTIQRTEQRDSAMYRCASSLTGTGGTLRNSPLHFGNGTRLTVT.

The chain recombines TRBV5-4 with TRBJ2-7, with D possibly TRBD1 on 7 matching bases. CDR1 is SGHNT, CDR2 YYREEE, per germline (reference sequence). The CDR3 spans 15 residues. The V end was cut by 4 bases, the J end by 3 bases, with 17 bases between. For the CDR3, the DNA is TGTGCCAGCAGCCGCGCGGGACAGACCCACTACGAGCAGTACTTC. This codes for CASSRAGQTHYEQYF.

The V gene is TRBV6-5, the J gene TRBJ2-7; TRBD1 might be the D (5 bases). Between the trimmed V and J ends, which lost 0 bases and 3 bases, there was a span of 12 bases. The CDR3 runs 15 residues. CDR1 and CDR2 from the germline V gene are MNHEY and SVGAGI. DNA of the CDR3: TGTGCCAGCAGTTACTCGGCTGGGGCGAACTACGAGCAGTACTTC. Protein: CASSYSAGANYEQYF.

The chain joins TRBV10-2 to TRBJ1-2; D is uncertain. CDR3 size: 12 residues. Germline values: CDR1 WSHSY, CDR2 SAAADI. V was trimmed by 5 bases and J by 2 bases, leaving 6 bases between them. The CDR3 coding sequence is TGCGCCAGCAGTCCAGAAAACTATGGCTACACCTTC. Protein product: CASSPENYGYTF.

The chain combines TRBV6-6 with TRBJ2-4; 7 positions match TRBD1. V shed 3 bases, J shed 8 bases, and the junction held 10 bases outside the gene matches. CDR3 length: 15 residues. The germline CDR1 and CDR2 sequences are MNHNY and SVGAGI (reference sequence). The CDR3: CASSYPGQPGDIQYF. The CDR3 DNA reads TGTGCCAGCAGTTATCCGGGACAGCCCGGGGACATTCAGTACTTC.

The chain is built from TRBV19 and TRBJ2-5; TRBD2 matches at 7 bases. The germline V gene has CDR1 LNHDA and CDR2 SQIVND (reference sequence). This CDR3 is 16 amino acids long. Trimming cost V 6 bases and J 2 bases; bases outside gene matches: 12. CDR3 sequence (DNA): TGTGCCAGTAGCGCTCTGGGGGGGGATCGTCAAGAGACCCAGTACTTC. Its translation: CASSALGGDRQETQYF.

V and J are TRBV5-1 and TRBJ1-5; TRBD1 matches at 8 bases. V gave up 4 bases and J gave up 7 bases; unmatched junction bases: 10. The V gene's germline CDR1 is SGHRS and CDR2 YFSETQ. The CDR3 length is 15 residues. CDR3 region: CASSRQGFMEQPQHF. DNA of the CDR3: TGCGCCAGCAGCCGACAGGGGTTTATGGAGCAGCCCCAGCATTTT. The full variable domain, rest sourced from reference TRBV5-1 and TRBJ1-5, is KAGVTQTPRYLIKTRGQQVTLSCSPISGHRSVSWYQQTPGQGLQFLFEYFSETQRNKGNFPGRFSGRQFSNSRSEMNVSTLELGDSALYLCASSRQGFMEQPQHFGDGTRLSIL.

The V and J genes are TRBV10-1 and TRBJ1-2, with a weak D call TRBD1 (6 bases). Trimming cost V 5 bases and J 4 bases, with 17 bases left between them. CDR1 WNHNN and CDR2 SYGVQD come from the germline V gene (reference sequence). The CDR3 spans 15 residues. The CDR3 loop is CASSPDVQGAYGYTF. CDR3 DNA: TGCGCCAGCAGTCCAGACGTACAGGGAGCCTATGGCTACACCTTC.

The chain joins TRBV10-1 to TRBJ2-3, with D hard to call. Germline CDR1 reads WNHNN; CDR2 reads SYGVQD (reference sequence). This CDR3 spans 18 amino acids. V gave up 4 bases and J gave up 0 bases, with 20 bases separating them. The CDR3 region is CASSGIISGSSSTDTQYF. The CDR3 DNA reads TGCGCCAGCAGTGGAATCATTTCTGGAAGCTCTAGCACAGATACGCAGTATTTT.

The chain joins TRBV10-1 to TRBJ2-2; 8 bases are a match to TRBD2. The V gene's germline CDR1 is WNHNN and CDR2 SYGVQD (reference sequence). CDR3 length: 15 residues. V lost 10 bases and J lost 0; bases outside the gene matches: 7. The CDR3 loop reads CATSAGATNTGELFF. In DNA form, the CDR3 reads TGCGCCACTTCAGCGGGGGCCACGAACACCGGGGAGCTGTTTTTT.

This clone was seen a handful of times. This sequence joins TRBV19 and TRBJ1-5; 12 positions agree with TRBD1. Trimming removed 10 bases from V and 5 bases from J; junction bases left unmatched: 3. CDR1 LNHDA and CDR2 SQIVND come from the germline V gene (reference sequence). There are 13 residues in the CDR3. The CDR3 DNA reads TGTGCCACCGGGACAGGGGGCCATCAGCCCCAGCATTTT. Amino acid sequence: CATGTGGHQPQHF.

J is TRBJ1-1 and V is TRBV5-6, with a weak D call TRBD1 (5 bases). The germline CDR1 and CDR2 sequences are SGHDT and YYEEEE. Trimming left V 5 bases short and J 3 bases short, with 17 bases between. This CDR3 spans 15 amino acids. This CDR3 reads CASRSPSSGHTEAFF. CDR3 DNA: TGTGCCAGCAGATCACCTTCGTCGGGGCACACTGAAGCTTTCTTT.

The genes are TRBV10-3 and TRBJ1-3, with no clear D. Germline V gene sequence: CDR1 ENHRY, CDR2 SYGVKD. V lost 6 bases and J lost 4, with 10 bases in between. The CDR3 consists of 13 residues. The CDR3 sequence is CAIREASGNTIYF. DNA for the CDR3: TGTGCCATCAGAGAGGCATCCGGAAACACCATATATTTT.

CDR3 sequence: CASSPTGGGTGELFF. The CDR3 coding sequence is TGTGCCAGCAGTCCCACAGGGGGCGGCACCGGGGAGCTGTTTTTT. The chain joins TRBV28 to TRBJ2-2; 9 bases fit TRBD1. Losses at the gene ends were 5 bases for V and 4 bases for J; bases not matched to a gene: 5. Germline values: CDR1 MDHEN, CDR2 SYDVKM. The CDR3 has 15 residues.

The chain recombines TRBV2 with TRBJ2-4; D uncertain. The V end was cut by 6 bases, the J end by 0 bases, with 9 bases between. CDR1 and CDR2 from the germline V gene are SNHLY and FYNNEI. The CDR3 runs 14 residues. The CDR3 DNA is TGTGCCAGCAGCGTCGGGCTAGCCAAAAACATTCAGTACTTC. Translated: CASSVGLAKNIQYF.

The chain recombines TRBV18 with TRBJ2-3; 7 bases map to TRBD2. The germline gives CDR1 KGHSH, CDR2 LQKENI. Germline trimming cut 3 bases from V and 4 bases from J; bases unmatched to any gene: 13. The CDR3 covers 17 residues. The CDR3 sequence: CASSPNYGLGGSDTQYF. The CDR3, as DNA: TGTGCCAGCTCACCTAACTATGGACTAGGCGGCTCAGATACGCAGTATTTT.

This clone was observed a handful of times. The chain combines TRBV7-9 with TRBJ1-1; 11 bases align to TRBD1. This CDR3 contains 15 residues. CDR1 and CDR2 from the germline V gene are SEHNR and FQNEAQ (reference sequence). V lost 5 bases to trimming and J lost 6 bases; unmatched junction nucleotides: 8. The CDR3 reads CASSRDRGAIPEAFF. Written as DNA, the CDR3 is TGTGCCAGCAGCCGGGACAGGGGGGCCATACCTGAAGCTTTCTTT. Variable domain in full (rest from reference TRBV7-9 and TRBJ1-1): DTGVSQNPRHKITKRGQNVTFRCDPISEHNRLYWYRQTLGQGPEFLTYFQNEAQLEKSRLLSDRFSAERPKGSFSTLEIQRTEQGDSAMYLCASSRDRGAIPEAFFGQGTRLTVV.

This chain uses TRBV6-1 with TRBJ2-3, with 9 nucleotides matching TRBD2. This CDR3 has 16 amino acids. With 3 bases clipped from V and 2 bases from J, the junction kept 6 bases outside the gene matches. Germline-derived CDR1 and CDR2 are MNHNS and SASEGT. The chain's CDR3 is CASSERGGSITDTQYF. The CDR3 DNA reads TGTGCCAGCAGTGAGCGGGGGGGCTCAATCACAGATACGCAGTATTTT.

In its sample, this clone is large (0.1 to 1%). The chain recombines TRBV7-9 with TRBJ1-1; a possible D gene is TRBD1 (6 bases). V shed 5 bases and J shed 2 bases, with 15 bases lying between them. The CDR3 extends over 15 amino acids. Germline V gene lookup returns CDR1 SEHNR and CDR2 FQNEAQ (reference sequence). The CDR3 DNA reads TGTGCCAGCAGCCCTACCGGGACACTAAACACTGAAGCTTTCTTT. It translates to CASSPTGTLNTEAFF.

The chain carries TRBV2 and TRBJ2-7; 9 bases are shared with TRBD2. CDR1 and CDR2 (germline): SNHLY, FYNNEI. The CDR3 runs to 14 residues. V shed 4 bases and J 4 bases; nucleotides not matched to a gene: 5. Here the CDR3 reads CASSVGLALYEQYF. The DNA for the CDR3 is TGTGCCAGCAGTGTGGGACTAGCCCTATACGAGCAGTACTTC.

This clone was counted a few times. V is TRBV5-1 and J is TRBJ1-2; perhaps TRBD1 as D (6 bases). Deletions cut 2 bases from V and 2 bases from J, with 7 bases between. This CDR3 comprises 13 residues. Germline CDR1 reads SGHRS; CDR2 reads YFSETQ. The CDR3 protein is CASSFGQNYGYTF. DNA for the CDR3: TGCGCCAGCAGCTTCGGACAGAACTATGGCTACACCTTC.

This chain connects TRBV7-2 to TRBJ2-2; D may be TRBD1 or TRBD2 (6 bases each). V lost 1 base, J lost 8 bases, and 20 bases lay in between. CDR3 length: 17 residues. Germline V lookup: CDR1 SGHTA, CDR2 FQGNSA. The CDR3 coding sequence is TGTGCCAGCAGCTTAGGTGGGACCGGGGGCATGGCGGGGGAGCTGTTTTTT. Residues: CASSLGGTGGMAGELFF.

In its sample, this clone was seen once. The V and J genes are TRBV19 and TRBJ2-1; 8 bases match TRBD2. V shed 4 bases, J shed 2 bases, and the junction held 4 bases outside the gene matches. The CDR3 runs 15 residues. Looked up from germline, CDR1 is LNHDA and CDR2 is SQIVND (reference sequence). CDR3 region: CASSKLAETYNEQFF. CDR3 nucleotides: TGTGCCAGTAGTAAACTAGCGGAAACCTACAATGAGCAGTTCTTC. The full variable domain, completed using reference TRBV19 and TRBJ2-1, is DGGITQSPKYLFRKEGQNVTLSCEQNLNHDAMYWYRQDPGQGLRLIYYSQIVNDFQKGDIAEGYSVSREKKESFPLTVTSAQKNPTAFYLCASSKLAETYNEQFFGPGTRLTVL.

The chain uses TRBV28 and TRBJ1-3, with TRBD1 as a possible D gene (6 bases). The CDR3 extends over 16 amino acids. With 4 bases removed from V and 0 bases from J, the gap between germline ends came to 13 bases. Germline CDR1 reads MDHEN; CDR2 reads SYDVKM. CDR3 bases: TGTGCCAGCAGTTCGCAAGGGGGGAGCTCTGGAAACACCATATATTTT. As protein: CASSSQGGSSGNTIYF.

The CDR3, as DNA: TGTGCCAGCAGCTCCCCCGGGACAGGGCGGAACTATGGCTACACCTTC. It codes for CASSSPGTGRNYGYTF. This chain joins TRBV11-2 and TRBJ1-2; 9 bases map to TRBD1. The CDR3 is made up of 16 amino acids. With V trimmed by 4 bases and J by 2 bases, 8 bases remained unmatched. Germline CDR1 reads SGHAT; CDR2 reads FQNNGV.

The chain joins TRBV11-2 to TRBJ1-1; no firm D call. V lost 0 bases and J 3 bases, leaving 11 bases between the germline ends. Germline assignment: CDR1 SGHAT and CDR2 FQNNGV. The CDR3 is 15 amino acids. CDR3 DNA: TGTGCCAGCAGCTTAGATGGCAGGACGGACACTGAAGCTTTCTTT. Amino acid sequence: CASSLDGRTDTEAFF.